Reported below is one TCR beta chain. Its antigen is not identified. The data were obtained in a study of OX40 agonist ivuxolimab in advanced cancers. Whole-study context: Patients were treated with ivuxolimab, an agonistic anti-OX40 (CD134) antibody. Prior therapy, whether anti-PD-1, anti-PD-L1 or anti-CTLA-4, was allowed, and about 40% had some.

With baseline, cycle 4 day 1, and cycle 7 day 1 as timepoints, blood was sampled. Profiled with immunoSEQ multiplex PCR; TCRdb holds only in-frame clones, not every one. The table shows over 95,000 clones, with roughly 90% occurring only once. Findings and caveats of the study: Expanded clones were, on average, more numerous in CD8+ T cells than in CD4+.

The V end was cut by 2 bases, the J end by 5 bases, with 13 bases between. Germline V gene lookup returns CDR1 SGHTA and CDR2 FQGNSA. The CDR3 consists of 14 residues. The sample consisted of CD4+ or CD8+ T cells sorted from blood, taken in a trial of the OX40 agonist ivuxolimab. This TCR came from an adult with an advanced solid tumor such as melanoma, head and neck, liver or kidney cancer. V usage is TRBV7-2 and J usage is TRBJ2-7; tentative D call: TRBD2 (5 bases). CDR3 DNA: TGTGCCAGCAGCTTAATCCGAGGGCTCGACGAGCAGTACTTC. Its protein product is CASSLIRGLDEQYF.